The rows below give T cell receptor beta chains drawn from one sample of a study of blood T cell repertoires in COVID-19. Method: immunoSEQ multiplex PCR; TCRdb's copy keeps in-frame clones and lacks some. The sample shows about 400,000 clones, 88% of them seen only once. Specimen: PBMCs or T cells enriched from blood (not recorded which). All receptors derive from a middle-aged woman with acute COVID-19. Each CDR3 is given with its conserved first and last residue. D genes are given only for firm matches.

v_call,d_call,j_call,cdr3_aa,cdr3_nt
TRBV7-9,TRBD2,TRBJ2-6,CASTPAGVGANVLTF,TGTGCCAGCACCCCAGCGGGGGTTGGGGCCAACGTCCTGACTTTC
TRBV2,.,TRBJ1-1,CASGSQVNTEAFF,TGTGCCAGCGGCAGTCAGGTAAACACTGAAGCTTTCTTT
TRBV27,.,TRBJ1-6,CASSPQGLGNSPLHF,TGTGCCAGCAGCCCACAGGGCCTCGGGAATTCACCCCTCCACTTT
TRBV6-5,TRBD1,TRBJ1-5,CASRGTGPQPQHF,TGTGCCAGCAGAGGGACAGGGCCACAGCCCCAGCATTTT
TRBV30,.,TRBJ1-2,CAWSVGDGYTF,TGTGCCTGGAGTGTCGGGGATGGCTACACCTTC
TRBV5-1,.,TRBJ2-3,CASSLAGGLDTQYF,TGCGCCAGCAGCTTGGCGGGGGGCCTCGATACGCAGTATTTT
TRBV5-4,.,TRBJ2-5,CASSLPGHKETQYF,TGTGCCAGCAGCTTGCCGGGACATAAAGAGACCCAGTACTTC
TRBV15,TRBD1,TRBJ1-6,CATRKGQGGSPLHF,TGTGCCACCAGGAAGGGACAGGGGGGTTCACCCCTCCACTTT
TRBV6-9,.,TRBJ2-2,CASSSGHLNTGELFF,TGTGCCAGCAGTTCGGGACACTTGAACACCGGGGAGCTGTTTTTT
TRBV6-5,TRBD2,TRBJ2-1,CASRRSSGYANEQFF,TGTGCCAGCAGGCGTTCTAGCGGGTACGCCAATGAGCAGTTCTTC
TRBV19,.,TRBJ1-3,CASSLTPFDTIYF,TGTGCCAGTAGTCTAACTCCGTTTGACACCATATATTTT
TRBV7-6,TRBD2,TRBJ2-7,CASSLGLAGGYEQYF,TGTGCCAGCAGCTTAGGGCTAGCGGGGGGCTACGAGCAGTACTTC
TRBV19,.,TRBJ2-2,CASSTTGSAGAYTGELFF,TGTGCCAGTAGTACCACCGGTTCGGCGGGGGCCTACACCGGGGAGCTGTTTTTT